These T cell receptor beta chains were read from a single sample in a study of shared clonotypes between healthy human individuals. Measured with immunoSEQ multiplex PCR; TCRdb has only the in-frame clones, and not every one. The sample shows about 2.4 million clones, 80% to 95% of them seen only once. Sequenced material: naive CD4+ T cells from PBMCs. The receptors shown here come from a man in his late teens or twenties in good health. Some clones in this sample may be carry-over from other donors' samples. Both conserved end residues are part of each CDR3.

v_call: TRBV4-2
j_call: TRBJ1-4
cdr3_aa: CASSQEGTGTNEKLFF

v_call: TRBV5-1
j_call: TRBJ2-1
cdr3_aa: CASSPGQSITGEQFF

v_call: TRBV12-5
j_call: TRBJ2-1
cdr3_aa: CASGSGAGLDNEQFF

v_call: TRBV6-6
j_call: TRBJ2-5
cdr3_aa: CASSSTLRTQYF

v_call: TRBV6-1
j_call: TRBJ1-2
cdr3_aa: CATRRAPYGYTF

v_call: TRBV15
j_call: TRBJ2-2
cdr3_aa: CATGQGTGELFF

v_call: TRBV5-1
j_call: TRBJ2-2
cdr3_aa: CASRGGGTGELFF

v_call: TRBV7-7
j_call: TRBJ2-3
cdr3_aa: CASSIGLAGVSGTQYF

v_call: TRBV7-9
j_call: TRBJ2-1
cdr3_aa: CASSPIPGLVNEQFF

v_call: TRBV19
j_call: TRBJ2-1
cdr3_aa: CATSGTISYNEQFF

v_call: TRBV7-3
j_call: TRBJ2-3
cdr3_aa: CASSLFPADTQYF

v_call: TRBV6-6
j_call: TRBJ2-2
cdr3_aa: CASSYSALVGAGKLFF

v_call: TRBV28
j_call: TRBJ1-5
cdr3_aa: CASSLGGSNQPQHF

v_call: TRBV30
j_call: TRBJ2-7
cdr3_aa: CAWSGELFGEQYF

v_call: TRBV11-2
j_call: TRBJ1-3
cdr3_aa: CASSTTRDRHSGNTIYF

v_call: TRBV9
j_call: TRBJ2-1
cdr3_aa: CASSVPAGRASYNEQFF